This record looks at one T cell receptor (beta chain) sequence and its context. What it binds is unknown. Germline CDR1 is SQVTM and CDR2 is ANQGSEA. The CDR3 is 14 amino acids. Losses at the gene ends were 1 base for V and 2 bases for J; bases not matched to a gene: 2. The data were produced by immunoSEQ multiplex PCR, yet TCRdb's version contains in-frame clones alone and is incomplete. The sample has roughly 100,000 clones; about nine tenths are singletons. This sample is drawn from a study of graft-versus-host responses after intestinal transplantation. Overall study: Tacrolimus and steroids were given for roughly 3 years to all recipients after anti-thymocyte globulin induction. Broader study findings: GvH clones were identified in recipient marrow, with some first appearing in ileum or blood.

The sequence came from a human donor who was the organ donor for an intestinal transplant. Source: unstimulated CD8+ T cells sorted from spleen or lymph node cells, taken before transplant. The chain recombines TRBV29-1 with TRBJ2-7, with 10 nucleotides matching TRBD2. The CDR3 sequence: CSVEGSGRAYEQYF. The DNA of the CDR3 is TGCAGCGTTGAAGGGAGCGGGAGGGCCTACGAGCAGTACTTC.